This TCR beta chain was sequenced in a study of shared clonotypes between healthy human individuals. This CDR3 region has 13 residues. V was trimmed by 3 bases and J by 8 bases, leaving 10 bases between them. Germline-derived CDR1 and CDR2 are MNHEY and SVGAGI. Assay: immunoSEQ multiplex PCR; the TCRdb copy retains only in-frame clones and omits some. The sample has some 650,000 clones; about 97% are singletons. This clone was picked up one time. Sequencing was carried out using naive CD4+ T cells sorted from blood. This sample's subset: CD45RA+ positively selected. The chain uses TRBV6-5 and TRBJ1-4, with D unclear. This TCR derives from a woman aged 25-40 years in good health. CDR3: CASSYRAGEKLFF. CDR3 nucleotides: TGTGCCAGCAGTTATAGGGCTGGGGAAAAACTGTTTTTT.